The table lists the clone carrying this T cell receptor (beta chain) with many counts. Antigen unknown. The data were obtained in a study of CD8 T cells in ankylosing spondylitis. Whole-study findings and limits: The clones that were linked to disease were reported to be significantly enriched in matched synovial fluid samples from ankylosing spondylitis patients.

V was shortened by 5 bases and J by 3 bases, with 7 bases between the two germline ends. The germline CDR1 and CDR2 sequences are SGHAT and FQNNGV. This CDR3 has 13 residues. TCRdb re-derived calls from the 5' RACE reads in MiXCR, one entry per CDR3 protein. The table records 250,000 to 400,000 distinct CDR3 sequences, more than 9% of them present only once. Sequenced: blood, either unsorted or a sorted T cell fraction (not recorded which). The sequence was collected from a female donor with ankylosing spondylitis or in good health (not recorded which). The chain is built from TRBV11-2 and TRBJ2-2; no clear D. This CDR3 is CASSPSYTGELFF. The CDR3 nucleotides read TGTGCCAGCAGCCCGTCTTACACCGGGGAGCTGTTTTTT. Full variable domain (remainder filled in from reference TRBV11-2 and TRBJ2-2): EAGVAQSPRYKIIEKRQSVAFWCNPISGHATLYWYQQILGQGPKLLIQFQNNGVVDDSQLPKDRFSAERLKGVDSTLKIQPAKLEDSAVYLCASSPSYTGELFFGEGSRLTVL.